This is a list of T cell receptor beta chains from one sample in a study of PD-1 blockade in classical Hodgkin lymphoma. Some clones are missing from TCRdb's copy, which holds only in-frame ones; the method was immunoSEQ multiplex PCR. Among about 36,000 clones listed, roughly three quarters were seen once. Sample: peripheral blood mononuclear cells (PBMCs), taken before the second cycle of nivolumab. The receptor source for this set is a human donor with classical Hodgkin lymphoma. Both conserved end residues are part of each CDR3. A D gene is named only where the DNA matches it firmly. The listing skips clone size in some rows; elsewhere it reads once, few, many or a size class.

>few|NA|TRBV9|TRBJ1-4
TGTGCCAGCAGCCCGAGGGGGGGACATAATGAAAAACTGTTTTTT
CASSPRGGHNEKLFF
>NA|NA|TRBV4-1|TRBJ1-2
TGCGCCAGCAGCCAAGGGGCAGGCCTGTCCGCCTATGGCTACACCTTC
CASSQGAGLSAYGYTF
>NA|NA|TRBV10-3|TRBJ1-3
TGTGCCATCAGTGGGGCTGGAAACACCATATATTTT
CAISGAGNTIYF
>NA|TRBD1|TRBV19|TRBJ1-2
TGTGCCGCTTCACAGGGGACCTATGGCTACACCTTC
CAASQGTYGYTF
>NA|NA|TRBV7-9|TRBJ1-1
TGTGCCAGCAGCACCGGCGTGGGGAACACTGAAGCTTTCTTT
CASSTGVGNTEAFF
>NA|TRBD1|TRBV7-9|TRBJ1-1
TGTGCCAGCAGCTTTGGGGACAGCACTAACACTGAAGCTTTCTTT
CASSFGDSTNTEAFF
>NA|TRBD1|TRBV18|TRBJ2-5
TGTGCCAGCTCACCACAAGAGGGGGCGTTGGAGACCCAGTACTTC
CASSPQEGALETQYF
>NA|NA|TRBV7-9|TRBJ1-1
TGTGCCAGCAGCCGTGGGGGGTATTCTGATGCTTTCTTT
CASSRGGYSDAFF
>NA|TRBD2|TRBV18|TRBJ2-7
TGTGCCAGCTCACCGGGACTAGGGAACTACGAGCAGTACTTC
CASSPGLGNYEQYF
>NA|NA|TRBV7-9|TRBJ2-5
TGTGCCAGCAGCTTCAGGGGCCTCCAAGAGACCCAGTACTTC
CASSFRGLQETQYF
>NA|TRBD1|TRBV15|TRBJ1-5
TGTGCCACCAGCGGACAGGGCGGTGGCAATCAGCCCCAGCATTTT
CATSGQGGGNQPQHF
>few|NA|TRBV18|TRBJ2-7
TGTGCCAGTCGTTCCTACGAGCAGTACTTC
CASRSYEQYF
>few|NA|TRBV21-1|TRBJ2-7
TGTGCCAGCAGAATACCGGGACAGGGGGCATTCTACGAGCAGTACTTC
CASRIPGQGAFYEQYF
>medium-sized|TRBD1|TRBV7-9|TRBJ1-1
TGTGCCAGCAGCTTGGGACAGGCAAACACTGAAGCTTTCTTT
CASSLGQANTEAFF
>NA|NA|TRBV7-3|TRBJ2-7
TGTGCCAGCAGCTTAAATTGGGGACCGTACGAGCAGTACTTC
CASSLNWGPYEQYF
>NA|NA|TRBV7-9|TRBJ1-4
TGTGCCAGCAGCTCCCCTCCTGGTAATGAAAAACTGTTTTTT
CASSSPPGNEKLFF
>few|TRBD2|TRBV5-1|TRBJ2-4
TGCGCCAGCAGCTTCGGGTCGCGGGGGATTCAAAACATTCAGTACTTC
CASSFGSRGIQNIQYF
>NA|TRBD2|TRBV10-3|TRBJ2-7
TGTGCCATCAGTGCAACTAGCGGGAGCGTGAACGAGCAGTACTTC
CAISATSGSVNEQYF